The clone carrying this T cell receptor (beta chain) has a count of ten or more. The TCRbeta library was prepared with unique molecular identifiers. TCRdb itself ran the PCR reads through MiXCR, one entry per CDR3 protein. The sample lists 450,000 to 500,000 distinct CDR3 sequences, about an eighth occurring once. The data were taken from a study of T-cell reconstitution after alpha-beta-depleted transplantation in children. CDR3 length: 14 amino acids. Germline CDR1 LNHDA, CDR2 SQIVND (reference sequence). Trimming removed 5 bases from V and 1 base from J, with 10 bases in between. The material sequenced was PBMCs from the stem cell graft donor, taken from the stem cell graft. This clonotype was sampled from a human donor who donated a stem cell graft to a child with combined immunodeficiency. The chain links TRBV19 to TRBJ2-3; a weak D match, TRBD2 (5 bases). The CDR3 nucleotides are TGTGCCAGTAGTGGGAGTAGCGGCACAGATACGCAGTATTTT. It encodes CASSGSSGTDTQYF.